This TCR beta chain came from a study of vaccination and CD4 T cells after COVID-19. As for treatment: approximately 9-day PBMC culture with coronavirus spike peptide pools or control peptides (ViraFEST assay). Once cultured roughly 10 days, CD4+ T cells underwent isolation by negative selection. CDR3 length: 14 amino acids. Looked up from germline, CDR1 is MNHNS and CDR2 is SASEGT. Trimming stripped 10 bases from V and 6 bases from J, with 19 bases between. General study results and limits: Relatively few convalescent patients were studied, without early post-infection timepoints.

Oncomine TCR Beta short-read sequencing was applied to DNA from cultured CD4+ T cells. Each CDR3 protein gets one entry after TCRdb re-called the PCR reads with MiXCR. The profile shows 17,000 or so distinct CDR3 sequences, about 46% of them singletons. Comments on this clonotype: Its antigen is not identified.

Sample: CD4+ T cells from blood, cultured in vitro, taken before SARS-CoV-2 vaccination. The V call is TRBV6-1, the J call TRBJ2-1; unclear D gene. The clonotype was recovered from a human donor who had recovered from COVID-19. The CDR3 nucleotides read TGTGCCACCGCGCCTGACTTCTGGCGCAATGAGCAGTTCTTC. It yields the protein CATAPDFWRNEQFF.